The subject of this entry is one TCR beta chain. Its specificity is not known. Other DNA sequences in this specimen translate into the identical CDR3. In germline, CDR1 is MGHRA, CDR2 YSYEKL. The CDR3 contains 16 residues. V shed 4 bases and J 0 bases; nucleotides not matched to a gene: 7. This record comes from a study of cytomegalovirus exposure and HLA in healthy donors. With 60 Vbeta and 13 Jbeta primers, the PCR was carried out. TCRdb's table, derived via immunoSEQ multiplex PCR, lists solely in-frame clones and lacks some. The sample lists approximately 52,000 clones, 60% to 80% occurring once. Study observations and caveats: The productive fraction for most TCR beta V segments was about 87% or about 30% in an earlier analysis. Among immune exposure information, only CMV serostatus was available.

The origin of this receptor is a female donor in good health and CMV-seronegative. The chain recombines TRBV4-1 with TRBJ2-3; the match to TRBD2 covers 7 bases. The source material was PBMCs. The CDR3 reads CASSPPLAASTDTQYF. The CDR3 bases are TGCGCCAGCAGCCCCCCCCTAGCGGCTAGCACAGATACGCAGTATTTT.